The rows below give T cell receptor beta chains drawn from one sample of a study of technical replicates of blood from a handful of donors. Repertoires were generated with immunoSEQ multiplex PCR, while TCRdb's copy carries only in-frame clones and drops some. The top ten hold approximately 0.22% of the sample, which has roughly 71,000 clones, about 95% seen once. The sequenced sample was T cells isolated from PBMCs. The receptors derive from a human donor in good health. CDR3s include the opening cysteine and the closing phenylalanine or tryptophan. Fields, in order: D gene, clone size, J gene, V gene, CDR3 length, CDR3 DNA, CDR3 protein. D genes are given only for firm matches. The size of a clone is reported for some rows only, either as once, few or many, or as a class for expanded clones.

TRBD1 - TRBJ2-2 TRBV7-2 15 TGTGCCAGCAGCTCACAGGGGGCCCGCACCGGGGAGCTGTTTTTT CASSSQGARTGELFF
TRBD1 once TRBJ1-5 TRBV20-1 11 TGCAGTGCTCGGGACAGGCAGCCCCAGCATTTT CSARDRQPQHF
TRBD2 - TRBJ2-1 TRBV7-3 16 TGTGCCAGCAGCCCTCAAAGCGGGGGGGCGAACAATGAGCAGTTCTTC CASSPQSGGANNEQFF
TRBD1 - TRBJ1-1 TRBV15 13 TGTGCCACCAAACCACAGGGGAATGCCAAAGCTTTCTTT CATKPQGNAKAFF
- - TRBJ2-7 TRBV10-3 14 TGTGCCATCAGCCCTAGCACCAGTAACTACGAGCAGTACTTC CAISPSTSNYEQYF
TRBD1 - TRBJ2-6 TRBV4-2 19 TGTGCCAGCAGCCAAGGGTACGGGGACAGTTCCTCTGGGGCCAACGTCCTGACTTTC CASSQGYGDSSSGANVLTF
- - TRBJ2-3 TRBV28 15 TGTGCCAGCAGGGGGGGAGTGGGGTGGCCCCATACGCAGTATTTT CASRGGVGWPHTQYF
- once TRBJ1-2 TRBV7-9 13 TGTGCCAGCAGCTTAGGCGGGAATTATGGCTACACCTTC CASSLGGNYGYTF
- - TRBJ2-7 TRBV11-2 15 TGTGCCAGCAGCTCCCAGGGGGGCTATAACTACGAGCAGTACTTC CASSSQGGYNYEQYF
TRBD2 - TRBJ2-7 TRBV27 17 TGTGCCAGCAGTTTAACTAGCGGGAGTTCCCTAGCCTACGAGCAGTACTTC CASSLTSGSSLAYEQYF
- - TRBJ2-2 TRBV5-1 18 TGCGCCAGCAGCTTGGAAGGCAGGTCGATTGATAGACCCGGGGAGCTGTTTTTT CASSLEGRSIDRPGELFF
- - TRBJ2-1 TRBV27 16 TGTGCCAGCAGTGCCATAGGGGGGGCAAATTACAATGAGCAGTTCTTC CASSAIGGANYNEQFF
TRBD1 - TRBJ1-3 TRBV2 16 TGTGCCAGCAGAGGGGGACAGGGGATCTCTGGAAACACCATATATTTT CASRGGQGISGNTIYF
- - TRBJ2-2 TRBV6-5 16 TGTGCCAGCAGTTACTCGCCAGCGGCGAACACCGGGGAGCTGTTTTTT CASSYSPAANTGELFF
TRBD1 - TRBJ1-1 TRBV5-4 15 TGTGCCAGCAGCCCGGACAGGGTTAAAAACACTGAAGCTTTCTTT CASSPDRVKNTEAFF
TRBD2 - TRBJ2-5 TRBV4-1 16 TGCGCCAGCAGCCCGGGACTAGCGGGGGCCGGGGGGGCCCAGTACTTC CASSPGLAGAGGAQYF
TRBD2 - TRBJ2-7 TRBV7-3 14 TGTGCCAGCAGCTTAACCGGGGGGGCCTACGAGCAGTACTTC CASSLTGGAYEQYF
- - TRBJ2-1 TRBV5-1 17 TGCGCCAGCAGCACGCGGGGGACACCGCGCTCCTACAATGAGCAGTTCTTC CASSTRGTPRSYNEQFF
- - TRBJ1-6 TRBV7-2 14 TGTGCCAGCAGCTTGACAACTGAGAGAGCACCCCTCCACTTT CASSLTTERAPLHF
TRBD1 - TRBJ2-2 TRBV5-1 14 TGCGCCAGCAGACGACAGGGGGAGGTCGGGGAGCTGTTTTTT CASRRQGEVGELFF
- - TRBJ2-3 TRBV7-6 15 TGTGCCAGCAGCTTACTAGCGCAAAGCACAGATACGCAGTATTTT CASSLLAQSTDTQYF
TRBD2 - TRBJ2-1 TRBV5-1 17 TGCGCCAGCAGAACTAGCGGGAGGCCAAGCTCCTACAATGAGCAGTTCTTC CASRTSGRPSSYNEQFF
TRBD1 - TRBJ1-2 TRBV11-2 14 TGTGCCAGCAGCTCGCCACGACAGGGTGTCGGCTACACCTTC CASSSPRQGVGYTF
TRBD1 - TRBJ2-7 TRBV5-4 13 TGTGCCAGCAGCCCAGGGACAGGGAGCGAGCAGTACTTC CASSPGTGSEQYF
TRBD1 - TRBJ2-7 TRBV10-3 14 TGTGCCATCGCCGAAGGGGACAGGGGCAACGAGCAGTACTTC CAIAEGDRGNEQYF
TRBD1 once TRBJ2-1 TRBV5-1 13 TGCGCCAGCAGCTACAGGGGTCCCAATGAGCAGTTCTTC CASSYRGPNEQFF
TRBD2 - TRBJ2-7 TRBV18 16 TGTGCCAGCTCACCTCCCGGGCGGGGGGCCGGGTACGAGCAGTACTTC CASSPPGRGAGYEQYF
- - TRBJ1-1 TRBV4-1 14 TGCGCCAGCAGCCAAGCTGGAGGGTACACTGAAGCTTTCTTT CASSQAGGYTEAFF
TRBD2 - TRBJ2-7 TRBV29-1 13 TGCAGCTACCGGACTAGCGGGAGTTACGAGCAGTACTTC CSYRTSGSYEQYF
- - TRBJ2-1 TRBV7-3 14 TGTGCCAGCAGCTTAGGGCAGGGTGGGCATGAGCAGTTCTTC CASSLGQGGHEQFF
TRBD1 - TRBJ2-1 TRBV7-8 14 TGTGCCAGCAGTTCAGGGGGTTTGAACAATGAGCAGTTCTTC CASSSGGLNNEQFF
- - TRBJ2-7 TRBV19 15 TGTGCCAGTAGCGTCCCGAGGACAGCTCAAGAGGAGCAGTACTTC CASSVPRTAQEEQYF
TRBD1 - TRBJ1-2 TRBV5-4 16 TGTGCCAGCAGTCCTCGACCGGGACAGGGGAACTATGGCTACACCTTC CASSPRPGQGNYGYTF
- - TRBJ2-5 TRBV30 12 TGTGCCTGGAGCCGTAACCAAGAGACCCAGTACTTC CAWSRNQETQYF
TRBD2 - TRBJ2-1 TRBV10-3 14 TGTGCCAGCGGGACTAGCGGGAAATACAATGAGCAGTTCTTC CASGTSGKYNEQFF
- - TRBJ2-1 TRBV2 13 TGTGCCAGCAGTGAAGTCGCGGACAATGAGCAGTTCTTC CASSEVADNEQFF
TRBD1 - TRBJ1-1 TRBV6-4 14 TGTGCCAGCAGTGCGGACAGGTTAAACACTGAAGCTTTCTTT CASSADRLNTEAFF
- - TRBJ1-1 TRBV9 15 TGTGCCAGCAGCGTAGGATACGGAGGGGCCCCTGAAGCTTTCTTT CASSVGYGGAPEAFF
TRBD1 - TRBJ1-3 TRBV6-6 16 TGTGCCAGCAGCCTGGACAGGGAGAGCTCTGGAAACACCATATATTTT CASSLDRESSGNTIYF
- - TRBJ2-7 TRBV6-5 12 TGTGCCAGCAGTGCCCGCTCGACTCCTGTTGTCTTC CASSARSTPVVF
- once TRBJ1-3 TRBV28 13 TGTGCCAGCTCGGTTAGCTCTGGAAACACCATATATTTT CASSVSSGNTIYF
- - TRBJ1-1 TRBV28 13 TGTGCCAGCCTGACAGGTCTGGGGGCTGAAGCTTTCTTT CASLTGLGAEAFF
- - TRBJ1-2 TRBV18 14 TGTGCCAGCTCACTAACAGGGACGGAAGAGAGCTACACCTTC CASSLTGTEESYTF
- - TRBJ2-4 TRBV5-4 13 TGTGCCAGCAGCTTGGTTAACTCGAACATTCAGTACTTC CASSLVNSNIQYF
TRBD1 - TRBJ2-7 TRBV11-2 14 TGTGCCAGCAGCTTGGGGACAGGGAATTACGAGCAGTACTTC CASSLGTGNYEQYF
TRBD1 - TRBJ1-2 TRBV4-1 15 TGCGCCAGCAGCCAAGTCCCCAGGGGGAACTATGGCTACACCTTC CASSQVPRGNYGYTF
TRBD1 - TRBJ2-7 TRBV4-1 15 TGCGCCAGCAGCCAAGGACAGGGGAGGTCCTACGAGCAGTACTTC CASSQGQGRSYEQYF
- - TRBJ1-1 TRBV19 15 TGTGCCAGTATTGGAGATAGCCAAGTGAACACTGAAGCTTTCTTT CASIGDSQVNTEAFF
TRBD2 - TRBJ2-1 TRBV5-1 17 TGCGCCAGCAGCTTGGCTACTAGCGGGTACTCCTACAATGAGCAGTTCTTC CASSLATSGYSYNEQFF
- - TRBJ1-5 TRBV19 14 TGTGCCAGTAGTACAGGACAGTCCTTTCAGCCCCAGCATTTT CASSTGQSFQPQHF